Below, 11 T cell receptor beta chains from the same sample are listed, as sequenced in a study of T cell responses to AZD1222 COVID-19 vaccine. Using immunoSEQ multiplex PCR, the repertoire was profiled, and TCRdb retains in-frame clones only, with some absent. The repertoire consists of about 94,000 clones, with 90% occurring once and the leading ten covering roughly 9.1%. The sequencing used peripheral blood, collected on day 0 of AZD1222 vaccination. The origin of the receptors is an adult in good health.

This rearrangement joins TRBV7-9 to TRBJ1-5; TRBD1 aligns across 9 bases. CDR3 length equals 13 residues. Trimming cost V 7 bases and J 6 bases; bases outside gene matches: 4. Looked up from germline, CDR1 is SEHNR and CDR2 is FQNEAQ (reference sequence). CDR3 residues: CASTATGGQPQHF. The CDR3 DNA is TGTGCCAGCACGGCGACAGGGGGTCAGCCCCAGCATTTT.

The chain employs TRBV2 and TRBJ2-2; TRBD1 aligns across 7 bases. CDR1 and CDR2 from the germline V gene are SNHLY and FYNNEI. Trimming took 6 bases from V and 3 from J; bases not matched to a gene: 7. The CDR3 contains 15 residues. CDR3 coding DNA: TGTGCCAGCAGAACAGGGGCCTCGGACACCGGGGAGCTGTTTTTT. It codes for CASRTGASDTGELFF.

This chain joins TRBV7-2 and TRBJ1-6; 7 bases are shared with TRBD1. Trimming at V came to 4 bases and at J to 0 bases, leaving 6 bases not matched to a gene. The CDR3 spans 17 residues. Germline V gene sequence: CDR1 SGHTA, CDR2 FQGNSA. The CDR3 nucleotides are TGTGCCAGCAGCTACCGGACAGGCAGCTCCTATAATTCACCCCTCCACTTT. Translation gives CASSYRTGSSYNSPLHF.

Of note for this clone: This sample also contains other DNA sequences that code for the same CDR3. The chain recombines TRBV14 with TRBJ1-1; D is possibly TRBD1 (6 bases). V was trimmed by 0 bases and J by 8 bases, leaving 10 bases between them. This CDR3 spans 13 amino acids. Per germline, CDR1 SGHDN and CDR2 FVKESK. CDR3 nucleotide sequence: TGTGCCAGCAGCCAAGAAGGGGGGACCGAAGCTTTCTTT. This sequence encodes CASSQEGGTEAFF. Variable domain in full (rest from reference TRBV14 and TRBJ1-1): EAGVTQFPSHSVIEKGQTVTLRCDPISGHDNLYWYRRVMGKEIKFLLHFVKESKQDESGMPNNRFLAERTGGTYSTLKVQPAELEDSGVYFCASSQEGGTEAFFGQGTRLTVV.

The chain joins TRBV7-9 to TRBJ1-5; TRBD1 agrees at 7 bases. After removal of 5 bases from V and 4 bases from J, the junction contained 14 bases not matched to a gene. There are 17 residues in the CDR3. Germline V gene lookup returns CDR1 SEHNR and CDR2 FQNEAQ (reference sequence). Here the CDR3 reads CASSLEGTVGANQPQHF. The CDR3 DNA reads TGTGCCAGCAGCCTCGAAGGGACAGTAGGGGCAAATCAGCCCCAGCATTTT.

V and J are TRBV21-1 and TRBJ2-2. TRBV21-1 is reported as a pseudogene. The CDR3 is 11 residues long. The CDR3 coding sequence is TGTGCCAGCAGCAAAGATGCGGAGCTGTTTTTT. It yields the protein CASSKDAELFF.

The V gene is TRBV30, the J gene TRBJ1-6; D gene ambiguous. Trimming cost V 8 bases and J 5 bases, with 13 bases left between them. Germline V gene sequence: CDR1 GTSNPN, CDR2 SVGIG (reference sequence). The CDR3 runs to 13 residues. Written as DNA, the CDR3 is TGTGCCGCCTCTACAGTCGATAATTCACCCCTCCACTTT. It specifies CAASTVDNSPLHF.

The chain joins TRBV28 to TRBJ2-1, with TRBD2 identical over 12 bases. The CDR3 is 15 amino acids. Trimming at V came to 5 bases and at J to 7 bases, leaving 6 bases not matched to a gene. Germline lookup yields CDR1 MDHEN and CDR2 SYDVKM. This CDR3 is CASSNLAGGLNEQFF. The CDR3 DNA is TGTGCCAGCAGTAACCTAGCGGGGGGGCTTAATGAGCAGTTCTTC.

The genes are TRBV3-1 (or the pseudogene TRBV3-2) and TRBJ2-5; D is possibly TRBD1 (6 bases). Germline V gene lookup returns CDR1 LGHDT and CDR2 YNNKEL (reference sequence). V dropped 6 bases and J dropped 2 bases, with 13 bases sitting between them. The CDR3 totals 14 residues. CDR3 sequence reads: CASRPGTRQETQYF. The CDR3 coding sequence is TGTGCCAGCAGGCCCGGGACACGACAAGAGACCCAGTACTTC.

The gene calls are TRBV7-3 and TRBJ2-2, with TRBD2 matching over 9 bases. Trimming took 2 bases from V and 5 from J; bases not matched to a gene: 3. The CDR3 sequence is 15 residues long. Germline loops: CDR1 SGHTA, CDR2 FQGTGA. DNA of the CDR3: TGTGCCAGCAGCTTACGCGGGGGGGCAACCGGGGAGCTGTTTTTT. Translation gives CASSLRGGATGELFF.

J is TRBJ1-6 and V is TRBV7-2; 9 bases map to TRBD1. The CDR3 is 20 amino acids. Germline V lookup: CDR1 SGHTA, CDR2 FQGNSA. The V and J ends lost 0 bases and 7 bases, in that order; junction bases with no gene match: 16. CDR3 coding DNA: TGTGCCAGCAGCTTAGCGGACAGGGGTTCTGGGGCCCATATAAATTCACCCCTCCACTTT. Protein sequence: CASSLADRGSGAHINSPLHF.